This T cell receptor beta chain was identified during a study of tumor-infiltrating lymphocytes in localized non-small cell lung cancer. V was shortened by 0 bases and J by 1 base, with 4 bases between the two germline ends. The CDR3 length is 13 residues. CDR1 is GTSNPN, CDR2 SVGIG, per germline (reference sequence). Sequencing used immunoSEQ multiplex PCR; TCRdb keeps in-frame clones, though not all of them. The data show around 5,900 clones, with around 70% seen just once and 5% to 7% held by the top ten. Sequencing was performed on uninvolved lung tissue not adjacent to the tumor. The V and J genes are TRBV30 and TRBJ1-5; D unclear. This clonotype was obtained from a human donor with non-small cell lung cancer. Here the CDR3 reads CAWSVGSNQPQHF. The CDR3 nucleotides are TGTGCCTGGAGTGTAGGCAGCAATCAGCCCCAGCATTTT.